Below are 6 T cell receptor beta chains sequenced from a single sample in a study of T cell changes during pregnancy in multiple sclerosis (dated by TCRdb to the late 2010s). Libraries were constructed by the immunoSEQ multiplex PCR assay. TCRdb provides this immuneACCESS table in a form limited to in-frame rearrangements. Some clones are lacking; in checked studies, under half of them reflect an unresolved V gene, and why the rest are absent is not known. This sample is represented by about 84,000 clones; approximately 94% of them were singletons. The top ten hold 2% to 3% of the sample. Sequenced material: peripheral blood, taken in the third trimester of pregnancy. The source of these receptors is a female donor with multiple sclerosis, enrolled in a pregnancy study.

The V call is TRBV9, the J call TRBJ1-3, with D unresolved. Trimming removed 0 bases at V and 7 bases at J, with 5 bases between. Per the germline V gene, CDR1 is SGDLS and CDR2 is YYNGEE. The CDR3 is made up of 12 amino acids. The CDR3 DNA sequence: TGTGCCAGCAGCGTAGACTTTAACACCATATATTTT. Its translation: CASSVDFNTIYF. The complete variable domain, with remaining parts taken from reference TRBV9 and TRBJ1-3, reads DSGVTQTPKHLITATGQRVTLRCSPRSGDLSVYWYQQSLDQGLQFLIQYYNGEERAKGNILERFSAQQFPDLHSELNLSSLELGDSALYFCASSVDFNTIYFGEGSWLTVV.

The chain recombines TRBV19 with TRBJ2-4; the match to TRBD1 covers 7 bases. This CDR3 is 19 amino acids long. J gave up 0 bases and V 5 bases, and 16 bases lay outside the gene matches. Germline CDR1 reads LNHDA; CDR2 reads SQIVND (reference sequence). The CDR3 nucleotides are TGTGCCAGTAGTCCTCGCCGGGACAGTCCGCCCCTAGCCAAAAACATTCAGTACTTC. Encoded protein: CASSPRRDSPPLAKNIQYF.

J is TRBJ1-5 and V is TRBV27; 7 bases line up with TRBD1. J lost 2 bases, V lost 6 bases, and 4 bases had no gene match. Germline V CDR1 and CDR2: MNHEY, SMNVEV (reference sequence). The CDR3 covers 14 residues. The CDR3 DNA reads as TGTGCCAGCAGACAGGGGTTGGGCAATCAGCCCCAGCATTTT. Its protein product is CASRQGLGNQPQHF.

The rearrangement joins TRBV4-1 to TRBJ1-6; perhaps TRBD1 as D (6 bases). Germline-derived CDR1 and CDR2 are MGHRA and YSYEKL. CDR3 length: 15 residues. V dropped 2 bases and J dropped 10 bases, with 15 bases sitting between them. In nucleotides, the CDR3 is TGCGCCAGCAGCCAATTGCAGGGGTCAGGATCACCCCTCCACTTT. The encoded protein is CASSQLQGSGSPLHF.

This chain links TRBV7-6 with TRBJ1-1, with D possibly matching TRBD1 (5 bases). Per the germline V gene, CDR1 is SGHVS and CDR2 is FNYEAQ. The germline V and J ends were trimmed by 2 bases and 1 base, with 11 bases remaining between them. CDR3 length: 15 amino acids. CDR3 DNA sequence: TGTGCCAGCAGCTTATTGGACAAGACGAACACTGAAGCTTTCTTT. It yields the protein CASSLLDKTNTEAFF.

This clone was seen a single time. This sequence joins TRBV6-1 and TRBJ2-6; the match to TRBD1 covers 10 bases. Per the germline V gene, CDR1 is MNHNS and CDR2 is SASEGT. The CDR3 consists of 20 residues. The J segment lost 0 bases and the V segment lost 0 bases, leaving 8 bases of the junction unmatched. The CDR3 DNA reads TGTGCCAGCAGTGAAGCGCTGGGGACAGGGGTATACTCTGGGGCCAACGTCCTGACTTTC. Protein: CASSEALGTGVYSGANVLTF.